One sample yielded the 30 T cell receptor beta chains listed below, sequenced in a study of tumor-infiltrating lymphocytes in localized non-small cell lung cancer. Some clones are missing from TCRdb's copy, which holds only in-frame ones; the method was immunoSEQ multiplex PCR. The sample carries about 6,000 clones, over 65% recorded once. Material for sequencing was lung tumor tissue. The source is a human donor with non-small cell lung cancer.

The chain links TRBV19 to TRBJ1-1; the D gene is possibly TRBD1 (5 bases). Germline V lookup: CDR1 LNHDA, CDR2 SQIVND (reference sequence). The CDR3 covers 14 residues. The V end was cut by 5 bases, the J end by 1 base, with 11 bases between. This CDR3 reads CASSEQVRNTEAFF. CDR3 coding DNA: TGTGCCAGTAGTGAACAGGTGAGGAACACTGAAGCTTTCTTT.

The chain employs TRBV7-2 and TRBJ2-3, with 11 positions matching TRBD2. V shed 2 bases and J 6 bases; nucleotides not matched to a gene: 4. Germline V lookup: CDR1 SGHTA, CDR2 FQGNSA. The length of the CDR3 is 15 residues. The CDR3 DNA follows: TGTGCCAGCAGCTTAAGCCCTAGCGGGAGGGATACGCAGTATTTT. Its protein is CASSLSPSGRDTQYF. The whole variable domain, remainder taken from reference TRBV7-2 and TRBJ2-3, is GAGVSQSPSNKVTEKGKDVELRCDPISGHTALYWYRQSLGQGLEFLIYFQGNSAPDKSGLPSDRFSAERTGGSVSTLTIQRTQQEDSAVYLCASSLSPSGRDTQYFGPGTRLTVL.

This chain uses TRBV5-1 with TRBJ1-6; the match to TRBD1 covers 9 bases. Germline trimming cut 4 bases from V and 5 bases from J; bases unmatched to any gene: 4. From germline, CDR1 is SGHRS and CDR2 YFSETQ. The CDR3 extends over 15 amino acids. CDR3 bases: TGCGCCAGCAGCCCGGGACAGGGTGATAATTCACCCCTCCACTTT. Translation gives CASSPGQGDNSPLHF.

This chain joins TRBV20-1 and TRBJ2-1; D might be TRBD1 or TRBD2, each matching 5 bases. Between the trimmed V and J ends, which lost 7 bases and 8 bases, there was a span of 12 bases. This CDR3 spans 11 amino acids. Germline V gene sequence: CDR1 DFQATT, CDR2 SNEGSKA (reference sequence). CDR3 residues: CSVRGKDEQFF. DNA of the CDR3: TGCAGTGTTCGGGGCAAGGATGAGCAGTTCTTC.

This clone was detected a few times. The chain combines TRBV2 with TRBJ1-1; the D gene is possibly TRBD1 (6 bases). Trimming took off 5 bases at V and 3 bases at J, with 16 bases between the two ends. The CDR3 contains 15 residues. Germline loops: CDR1 SNHLY, CDR2 FYNNEI. The CDR3 nucleotides read TGTGCCAGCAGTCCACAAAGAACAGGGTACACTGAAGCTTTCTTT. This encodes CASSPQRTGYTEAFF.

This chain connects TRBV5-4 to TRBJ2-7; the D call may be TRBD1 or TRBD2 (5 bases each). From germline, CDR1 is SGHNT and CDR2 YYREEE (reference sequence). Trimming took off 0 bases at V and 4 bases at J, with 8 bases between the two ends. The CDR3 is 13 residues long. Written as DNA, the CDR3 is TGTGCCAGCAGCTTGGCCGAGGGGTACGAGCAGTACTTC. Translation: CASSLAEGYEQYF.

The count of this clone is one. This chain links TRBV5-1 with TRBJ2-5; D is perhaps TRBD1 (5 bases). This CDR3 has 15 residues. Germline values: CDR1 SGHRS, CDR2 YFSETQ. V lost 0 bases and J 4 bases, leaving 13 bases between the germline ends. CDR3 DNA: TGCGCCAGCAGCTTGGAGGGCAGGGTCTTAGAGACCCAGTACTTC. Protein product: CASSLEGRVLETQYF. Full variable domain (remainder filled in from reference TRBV5-1 and TRBJ2-5): KAGVTQTPRYLIKTRGQQVTLSCSPISGHRSVSWYQQTPGQGLQFLFEYFSETQRNKGNFPGRFSGRQFSNSRSEMNVSTLELGDSALYLCASSLEGRVLETQYFGPGTRLLVL.

In DNA, the CDR3 is TGCGCCAGCAGCATATCTCAGGGGCTCAGTACCTACGAGCAGTACTTC. Protein: CASSISQGLSTYEQYF. This chain joins TRBV5-1 and TRBJ2-7; weak D call: TRBD1 (6 bases). Trimming removed 4 bases from V and 2 bases from J, with 19 bases in between. CDR1 SGHRS and CDR2 YFSETQ come from the germline V gene. The CDR3 has 16 residues.

V usage is TRBV19 and J usage is TRBJ1-5, with D possibly TRBD1 on 5 matching bases. V gave up 8 bases and J gave up 4 bases, with 12 bases separating them. The CDR3 sequence is 13 residues long. Germline-derived CDR1 and CDR2 are LNHDA and SQIVND (reference sequence). This CDR3 reads CASGGGWNQPQHF. Here the CDR3 DNA reads TGTGCCAGTGGGGGGGGGTGGAATCAGCCCCAGCATTTT.

The sample holds a few counts of this clone. This rearrangement joins TRBV5-4 to TRBJ2-3; unclear D gene. Germline V gives CDR1 SGHNT, CDR2 YYREEE (reference sequence). The CDR3 contains 14 residues. Trimming took 0 bases from V and 2 from J, leaving 7 bases between them. CDR3 residues: CASSLGPYTDTQYF. In nucleotides, the CDR3 is TGTGCCAGCAGCTTGGGTCCCTACACAGATACGCAGTATTTT.

The rearrangement uses TRBV6-5 and TRBJ2-2; D gene ambiguous. Trimming removed 10 bases from V and 7 bases from J, with 13 bases in between. The CDR3 is 12 amino acids. Germline lookup yields CDR1 MNHEY and CDR2 SVGAGI. This CDR3 is CATAIRGGELFF. The DNA for the CDR3 is TGTGCCACAGCAATTCGTGGCGGGGAGCTGTTTTTT.

CDR3 coding DNA: TGTGCCAGCAGCTTACGGGACAGTCCCTACGAGCAGTACTTC. Protein: CASSLRDSPYEQYF. V is TRBV11-1 and J is TRBJ2-7; TRBD1 matches at 7 bases. V dropped 2 bases and J dropped 2; count of bases not matched to a gene: 3. The V gene's germline CDR1 is SGHAT and CDR2 FQDESV (reference sequence). The CDR3 sequence is 14 residues long.

The chain combines TRBV15 with TRBJ1-1, with a weak D call TRBD1 (6 bases). The length of the CDR3 is 14 residues. Germline lookup yields CDR1 LNHNV and CDR2 YYDKDF (reference sequence). Trimming pared 1 base from V and 2 bases from J, leaving 8 bases between. Here the CDR3 reads CATSRAGHNTEAFF. CDR3 DNA sequence: TGTGCCACCAGCAGAGCGGGACATAACACTGAAGCTTTCTTT.

The sample holds a few counts of this clone. The chain combines TRBV29-1 with TRBJ1-2; D gene uncertain. The V gene lost 2 bases and the J gene lost 8 bases, with 15 bases spanning the gap. There are 13 residues in the CDR3. Looked up from germline, CDR1 is SQVTM and CDR2 is ANQGSEA. CDR3: CSVERTSPRGYTF. Written as DNA, the CDR3 is TGCAGCGTTGAAAGGACGTCGCCACGGGGCTACACCTTC.

This clone came up once. The J gene is TRBJ2-5, the V gene TRBV5-4, with a weak D call TRBD2 (5 bases). The V and J ends lost 0 bases and 5 bases respectively, with 8 bases between them. The CDR3 runs to 13 residues. Germline V gene sequence: CDR1 SGHNT, CDR2 YYREEE (reference sequence). The CDR3 DNA sequence: TGTGCCAGCAGCTTGGAGGTAGCGGAGACCCAGTACTTC. It is translated as CASSLEVAETQYF.

V gene TRBV7-9 combines with J gene TRBJ2-7, with 7 positions matching TRBD1. The germline gives CDR1 SEHNR, CDR2 FQNEAQ (reference sequence). The V segment lost 5 bases and the J segment 0 bases; nucleotides outside the gene matches: 4. CDR3 length: 14 residues. The CDR3 DNA reads as TGTGCCAGCAGCACGACAGGGTTCTCCTACGAGCAGTACTTC. Translating gives CASSTTGFSYEQYF.

This clone was recorded a few times. The rearrangement uses TRBV28 and TRBJ1-4; 8 nucleotides match TRBD1. CDR3 size: 15 residues. The V gene's germline CDR1 is MDHEN and CDR2 SYDVKM. Trimming removed 5 bases from V and 4 bases from J; junction bases left unmatched: 6. CDR3 DNA sequence: TGTGCCAGCAGTCCACCGACAGGGGTTAATGAAAAACTGTTTTTT. Protein sequence: CASSPPTGVNEKLFF. The entire variable domain, with the rest obtained from reference TRBV28 and TRBJ1-4, is as follows: DVKVTQSSRYLVKRTGEKVFLECVQDMDHENMFWYRQDPGLGLRLIYFSYDVKMKEKGDIPEGYSVSREKKERFSLILESASTNQTSMYLCASSPPTGVNEKLFFGSGTQLSVL.

The chain's CDR3 is CASSFGGGGQPQHF. The CDR3 DNA sequence: TGTGCCAGCAGTTTTGGGGGGGGTGGCCAGCCCCAGCATTTT. The V call is TRBV27, the J call TRBJ1-5; D is perhaps TRBD1 (5 bases). CDR3 length: 14 residues. Germline CDR1 and CDR2: MNHEY and SMNVEV (reference sequence). V was trimmed by 3 bases and J by 7 bases, leaving 13 bases between them.

The chain has TRBV10-1 and TRBJ2-7; 8 nucleotides agree with TRBD1. V shed 1 base and J 6 bases; nucleotides not matched to a gene: 23. CDR1 and CDR2 (germline): WNHNN, SYGVQD (reference sequence). This CDR3 is 20 amino acids long. The CDR3, as DNA: TGCGCCAGCAGTGAGTTTTCCCAAAGCAGGGGGCCCATGGCCCTCGGCGAGCAGTACTTC. Protein sequence: CASSEFSQSRGPMALGEQYF.

V gene TRBV28 combines with J gene TRBJ2-5; 7 nucleotides line up with TRBD1. This CDR3 spans 15 amino acids. The germline CDR1 and CDR2 sequences are MDHEN and SYDVKM. The V and J ends lost 5 bases and 1 base, in that order; junction bases with no gene match: 7. The CDR3 sequence is CASSLTGQSQETQYF. The CDR3 DNA is TGTGCCAGCAGTCTAACGGGACAGTCCCAAGAGACCCAGTACTTC.

The V and J genes are TRBV5-1 and TRBJ2-2, with D possibly TRBD1 on 6 matching bases. Per germline, CDR1 SGHRS and CDR2 YFSETQ. V dropped 4 bases and J dropped 1 base, with 8 bases sitting between them. The CDR3 sequence is 14 residues long. The CDR3 region is CASSTGQNTGELFF. For the CDR3, the DNA is TGCGCCAGCAGCACGGGACAGAACACCGGGGAGCTGTTTTTT.

Regarding this clone: The sample carries other DNA sequences with the same CDR3. V and J are TRBV11-2 and TRBJ2-3; 7 bases fit TRBD2. The length of the CDR3 is 15 residues. Trimming removed 2 bases from V and 6 bases from J; junction bases left unmatched: 8. Germline CDR1 SGHAT, CDR2 FQNNGV. This CDR3 is CASSLSPSGRDTQYF. CDR3 nucleotide sequence: TGTGCCAGCAGCTTAAGCCCTAGCGGAAGGGATACGCAGTATTTT. Full variable domain (remainder filled in from reference TRBV11-2 and TRBJ2-3): EAGVAQSPRYKIIEKRQSVAFWCNPISGHATLYWYQQILGQGPKLLIQFQNNGVVDDSQLPKDRFSAERLKGVDSTLKIQPAKLEDSAVYLCASSLSPSGRDTQYFGPGTRLTVL.

The chain has TRBV30 and TRBJ2-5; D is ambiguous. CDR1 is GTSNPN and CDR2 is SVGIG in the germline V gene (reference sequence). The ends were cut back, 0 bases at V and 1 base at J, with 12 bases in the middle. CDR3 length: 15 residues. This CDR3 is CAWSVAGWGQETQYF. CDR3 nucleotides: TGTGCCTGGAGTGTGGCAGGCTGGGGCCAAGAGACCCAGTACTTC. The full variable domain, in which reference TRBV30 and TRBJ2-5 provide the parts outside the CDR3, is SQTIHQWPATLVQPVGSPLSLECTVEGTSNPNLYWYRQAAGRGLQLLFYSVGIGQISSEVPQNLSASRPQDRQFILSSKKLLLSDSGFYLCAWSVAGWGQETQYFGPGTRLLVL.

The rearrangement links TRBV28 to TRBJ2-7; D gene unclear. The CDR3 consists of 14 residues. V lost 5 bases to trimming and J lost 7 bases, with 18 bases between them. Germline CDR1 MDHEN, CDR2 SYDVKM. The DNA of the CDR3 is TGTGCCAGCAGTACCCCTCATTTTCGTTGGGAGCAGTACTTC. Translation: CASSTPHFRWEQYF. The whole variable domain, remainder taken from reference TRBV28 and TRBJ2-7, is DVKVTQSSRYLVKRTGEKVFLECVQDMDHENMFWYRQDPGLGLRLIYFSYDVKMKEKGDIPEGYSVSREKKERFSLILESASTNQTSMYLCASSTPHFRWEQYFGPGTRLTVT.

This clone was detected only a few times. The chain employs TRBV5-6 and TRBJ1-6; tentatively, D is TRBD1 (5 bases). The V end was cut by 2 bases, the J end by 4 bases, with 10 bases between. This CDR3 has 15 amino acids. CDR1 is SGHDT, CDR2 YYEEEE, per germline. The CDR3 DNA sequence: TGTGCCAGCAGCTTTGGGGGACGGTATAATTCACCCCTCCACTTT. The encoded protein is CASSFGGRYNSPLHF. The variable domain in full, completed from reference TRBV5-6 and TRBJ1-6, reads DAGVTQSPTHLIKTRGQQVTLRCSPKSGHDTVSWYQQALGQGPQFIFQYYEEEERQRGNFPDRFSGHQFPNYSSELNVNALLLGDSALYLCASSFGGRYNSPLHFGNGTRLTVT.

This clone has a single count. This chain connects TRBV30 to TRBJ2-3; D unresolved. This CDR3 comprises 12 residues. With 3 bases removed from V and 10 bases from J, the gap between germline ends came to 14 bases. From germline, CDR1 is GTSNPN and CDR2 SVGIG (reference sequence). CDR3 nucleotides: TGTGCCTGGAGCGCTTCCCAGCAGGCGCAGTATTTT. Translation: CAWSASQQAQYF.

The V call is TRBV21-1, the J call TRBJ2-1. TRBV21-1 is termed a pseudogene. This CDR3 is 11 amino acids long. The CDR3 DNA reads as TGTGCCAGCCCCGGGCTCGATGAGCAGTTCTTC. The encoded protein is CASPGLDEQFF.

This chain connects TRBV23-1 to TRBJ2-6; D gene ambiguous. TRBV23-1 is noted as an ORF with a role that remains uncertain. The CDR3 covers 18 residues. With 2 bases removed from V and 0 bases from J, the gap between germline ends came to 14 bases. The CDR3 nucleotides are TGCGCCAGCAGTCAAGGGATGCGATGGTACTCTGGGGCCAACGTCCTGACTTTC. As protein: CASSQGMRWYSGANVLTF.

This clone was counted only a few times. CDR3 residues: CASGGGTGETTEAFF. In DNA form, the CDR3 reads TGCGCCAGCGGTGGAGGGACAGGGGAAACAACTGAAGCTTTCTTT. The chain employs TRBV5-1 and TRBJ1-1, with 10 bases that match TRBD1. Trimming took 7 bases from V and 5 from J; bases not matched to a gene: 11. Germline CDR1 and CDR2: SGHRS and YFSETQ. The CDR3 runs 15 residues.

The chain combines TRBV7-2 with TRBJ2-1, with 10 bases lining up with TRBD2. Germline CDR1 and CDR2: SGHTA and FQGNSA. The CDR3 is 15 residues long. With V trimmed by 1 base and J by 9 bases, 6 bases remained unmatched. In nucleotides, the CDR3 is TGTGCCAGCAGCTTAGAGTCTAGCGGGAGTTTTGAGCAGTTCTTC. It translates to CASSLESSGSFEQFF.